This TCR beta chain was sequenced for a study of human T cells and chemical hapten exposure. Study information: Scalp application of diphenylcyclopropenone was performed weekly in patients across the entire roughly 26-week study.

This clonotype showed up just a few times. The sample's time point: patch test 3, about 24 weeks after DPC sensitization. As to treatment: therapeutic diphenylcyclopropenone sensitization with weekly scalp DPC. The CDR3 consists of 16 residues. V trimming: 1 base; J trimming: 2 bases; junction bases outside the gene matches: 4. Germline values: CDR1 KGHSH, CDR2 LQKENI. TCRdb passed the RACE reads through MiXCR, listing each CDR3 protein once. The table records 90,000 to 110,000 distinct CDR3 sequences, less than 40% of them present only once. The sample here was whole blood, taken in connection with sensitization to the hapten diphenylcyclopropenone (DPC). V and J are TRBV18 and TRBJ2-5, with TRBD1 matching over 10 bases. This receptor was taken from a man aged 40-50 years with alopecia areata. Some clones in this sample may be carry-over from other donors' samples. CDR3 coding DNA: TGTGCCAGCTCACCACTCCGGACAGGGGGGCAAGAGACCCAGTACTTC. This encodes CASSPLRTGGQETQYF.